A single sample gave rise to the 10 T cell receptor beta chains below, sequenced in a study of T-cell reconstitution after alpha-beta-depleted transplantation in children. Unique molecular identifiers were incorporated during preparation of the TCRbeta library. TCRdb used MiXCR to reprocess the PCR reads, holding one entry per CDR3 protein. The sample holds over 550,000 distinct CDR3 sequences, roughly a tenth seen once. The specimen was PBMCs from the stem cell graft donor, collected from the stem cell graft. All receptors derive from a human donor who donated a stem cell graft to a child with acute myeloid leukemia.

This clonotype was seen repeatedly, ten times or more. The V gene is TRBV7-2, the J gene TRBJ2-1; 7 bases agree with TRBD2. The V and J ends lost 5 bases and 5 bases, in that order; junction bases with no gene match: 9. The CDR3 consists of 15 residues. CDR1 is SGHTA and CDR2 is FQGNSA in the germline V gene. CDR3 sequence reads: CASSPGLRSNNEQFF. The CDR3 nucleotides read TGTGCCAGCAGCCCGGGACTACGATCTAACAATGAGCAGTTCTTC.

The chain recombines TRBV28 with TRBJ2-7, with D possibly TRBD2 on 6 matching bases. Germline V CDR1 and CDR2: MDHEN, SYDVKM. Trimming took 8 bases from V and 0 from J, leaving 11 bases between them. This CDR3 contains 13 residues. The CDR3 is CASPPTSSYEQYF. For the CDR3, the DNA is TGTGCCAGCCCTCCGACTAGCTCCTACGAGCAGTACTTC.

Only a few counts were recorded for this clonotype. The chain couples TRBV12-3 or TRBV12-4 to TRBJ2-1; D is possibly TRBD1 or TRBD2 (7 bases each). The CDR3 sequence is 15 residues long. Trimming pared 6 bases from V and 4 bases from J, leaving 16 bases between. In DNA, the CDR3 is TGTGCCAGCAGCCAGGGGGGACTACAGTACAATGAGCAGTTCTTC. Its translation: CASSQGGLQYNEQFF.

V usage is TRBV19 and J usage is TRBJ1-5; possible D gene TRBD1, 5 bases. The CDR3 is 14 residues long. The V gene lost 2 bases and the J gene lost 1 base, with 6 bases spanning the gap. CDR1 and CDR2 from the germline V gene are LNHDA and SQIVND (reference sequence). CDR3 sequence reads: CASSIWGSNQPQHF. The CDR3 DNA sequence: TGTGCCAGTAGTATATGGGGGAGCAATCAGCCCCAGCATTTT. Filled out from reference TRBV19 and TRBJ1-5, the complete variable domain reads DGGITQSPKYLFRKEGQNVTLSCEQNLNHDAMYWYRQDPGQGLRLIYYSQIVNDFQKGDIAEGYSVSREKKESFPLTVTSAQKNPTAFYLCASSIWGSNQPQHFGDGTRLSIL.

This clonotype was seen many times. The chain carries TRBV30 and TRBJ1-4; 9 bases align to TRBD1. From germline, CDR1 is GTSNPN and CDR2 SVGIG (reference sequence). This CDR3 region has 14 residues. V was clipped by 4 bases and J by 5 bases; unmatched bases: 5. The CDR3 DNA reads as TGTGCCTGGAACCTCGACAGGGGGAATGAAAAACTGTTTTTT. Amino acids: CAWNLDRGNEKLFF.

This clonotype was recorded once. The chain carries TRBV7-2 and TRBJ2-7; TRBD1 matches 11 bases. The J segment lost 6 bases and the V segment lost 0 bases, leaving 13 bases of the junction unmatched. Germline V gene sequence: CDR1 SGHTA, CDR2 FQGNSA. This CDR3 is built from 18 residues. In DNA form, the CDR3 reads TGTGCCAGCAGCTTAGCCGCAAGCTTCGGGACAGGGGGGCGCGAGCAGTACTTC. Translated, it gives CASSLAASFGTGGREQYF. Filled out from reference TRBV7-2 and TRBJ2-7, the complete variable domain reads GAGVSQSPSNKVTEKGKDVELRCDPISGHTALYWYRQSLGQGLEFLIYFQGNSAPDKSGLPSDRFSAERTGGSVSTLTIQRTQQEDSAVYLCASSLAASFGTGGREQYFGPGTRLTVT.

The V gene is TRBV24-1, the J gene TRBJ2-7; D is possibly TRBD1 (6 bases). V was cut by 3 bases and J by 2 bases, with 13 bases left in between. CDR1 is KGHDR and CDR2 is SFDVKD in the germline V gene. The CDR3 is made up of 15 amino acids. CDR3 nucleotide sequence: TGTGCCACCAGTGATCCAAGGGGGTCCGCCTACGAGCAGTACTTC. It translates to CATSDPRGSAYEQYF.

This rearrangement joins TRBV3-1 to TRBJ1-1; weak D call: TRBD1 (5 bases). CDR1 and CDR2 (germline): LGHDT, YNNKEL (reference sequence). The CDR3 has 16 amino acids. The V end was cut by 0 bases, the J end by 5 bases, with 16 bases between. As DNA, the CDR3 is TGTGCCAGCAGCCAAGATCCGCGAAGTGGGGGGACTGAAGCTTTCTTT. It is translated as CASSQDPRSGGTEAFF. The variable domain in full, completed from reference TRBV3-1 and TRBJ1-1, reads DTAVSQTPKYLVTQMGNDKSIKCEQNLGHDTMYWYKQDSKKFLKIMFSYNNKELIINETVPNRFSPKSPDKAHLNLHINSLELGDSAVYFCASSQDPRSGGTEAFFGQGTRLTVV.

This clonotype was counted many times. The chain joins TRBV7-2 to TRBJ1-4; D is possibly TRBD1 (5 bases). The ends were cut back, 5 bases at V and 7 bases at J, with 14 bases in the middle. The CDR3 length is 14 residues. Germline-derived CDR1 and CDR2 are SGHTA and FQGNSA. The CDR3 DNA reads TGTGCCAGCAGCGTCCGGGACGGCCCTGAAAAACTGTTTTTT. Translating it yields CASSVRDGPEKLFF.

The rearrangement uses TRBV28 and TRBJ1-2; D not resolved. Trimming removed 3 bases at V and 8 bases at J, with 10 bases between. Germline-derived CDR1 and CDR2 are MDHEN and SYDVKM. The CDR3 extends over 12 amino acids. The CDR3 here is CASSFGVGGYTF. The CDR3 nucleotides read TGTGCCAGCAGTTTCGGGGTGGGGGGCTACACCTTC.